Reported below is one T cell receptor (beta chain). The data were obtained in a study of cytotoxic CD8 clonotypes in ibrutinib-treated CLL. Background on the study: Of the patients, roughly 10 were relapsed/refractory, under 16 treatment-naive and 17 IGHV unmutated. The taking of response samples occurred after a median about 13 months of treatment, with a range of 6 to 36. Each sample contained, on average, approximately 230,000 productive templates and roughly 100,000 productive rearrangements.

The CDR3 is 19 amino acids. The ends lost 6 bases at V and 3 bases at J; junction bases unmatched: 13. Germline V gene lookup returns CDR1 LGHNT and CDR2 FRNRAP. Assay: immunoSEQ multiplex PCR; the TCRdb copy retains only in-frame clones and omits some. Among more than 200,000 clones listed, about three quarters were seen once. The sequence was obtained from a human donor with chronic lymphocytic leukemia. The chain joins TRBV12-5 to TRBJ2-2; TRBD2 matches at 13 bases. The specimen comprised PBMCs, sampled after 24 months of ibrutinib treatment. CDR3 region: CASGQNSGLAGVDTGELFF. Written as DNA, the CDR3 is TGTGCTAGTGGACAAAACTCTGGACTAGCGGGAGTGGACACCGGGGAGCTGTTTTTT.